This T cell receptor (beta chain) was obtained from a study of blood T cell repertoires in COVID-19. Study context: The United States, Italy and Spain provided the acute and convalescent COVID-19 samples. PBMCs, B-cell-depleted T cells, or T cells were the source of the cDNA or gDNA that made up the material.

The CDR3 is 17 residues long. In germline, CDR1 is SNHLY, CDR2 FYNNEI. Trimming took 3 bases from V and 0 from J, leaving 17 bases between them. Per the original methods: Amplification from reference gene primers served as the basis for estimated nucleated cell counts. The data were produced by immunoSEQ multiplex PCR, yet TCRdb's version contains in-frame clones alone and is incomplete. From that table come the V and J calls and clone size; the DNA was used to work out D and trimming. In the table there are about 63,000 clones, 70% to 80% of which are singletons. This sequence was found in an elderly woman with acute or convalescent COVID-19. The sequenced sample was peripheral blood. The chain couples TRBV2 to TRBJ2-5; weak D call: TRBD1 (6 bases). CDR3: CASSDILQQGYQETQYF. Written as DNA, the CDR3 is TGTGCCAGCAGTGACATTTTGCAGCAGGGGTACCAAGAGACCCAGTACTTC.